Shown below are 14 T cell receptor beta chains from a single sample sequenced in a study of T cells in women clearing cervical HPV infection. The data were produced by immunoSEQ multiplex PCR, yet TCRdb's version contains in-frame clones alone and is incomplete. Its listing shows over 35,000 clones. What was sequenced was blood buffy coat. All receptors derive from a woman between 18 and 69 years old with a cervical HPV16 infection that either progressed to CIN3+ or cleared (not recorded which).

Concerning this clone itself: The CDR3 end is not reached by the read, which stops 3 residues before it; the germline J gene fills it in. The V call is TRBV30, the J call TRBJ1-2; D perhaps matches TRBD1 (6 bases). The CDR3 spans 13 residues. Germline V gives CDR1 GTSNPN, CDR2 SVGIG (reference sequence). This CDR3 reads CAWTSGGAYDYTF. CDR3 DNA, as far as it was read: TGTGCCTGGACTAGCGGGGGGGCCTACGAC.

With regard to this clone: The read comes to an end 3 residues before the CDR3 does, leaving the germline J gene to fill in the end. The V call is TRBV19, the J call TRBJ2-3, with TRBD2 matching 12 bases. CDR1 is LNHDA, CDR2 SQIVND, per germline (reference sequence). The CDR3 is 17 residues long. Trimming cost V 3 bases and J 0 bases; bases outside gene matches: 4. CDR3 protein: CASSMRTSGASTDTQYF. CDR3 DNA, as far as it was read: TGTGCCAGTAGTATGAGGACTAGCGGGGCTAGCACAGATACG.

A word on this clone: The CDR3 is cut off 3 residues early in the read; its end comes from the germline J gene. The V and J genes are TRBV5-6 and TRBJ2-1, with D possibly TRBD1 on 5 matching bases. The CDR3 is 13 residues long. Germline-derived CDR1 and CDR2 are SGHDT and YYEEEE. Trimming took 4 bases from V and 5 from J, leaving 10 bases between them. This chain's CDR3 is CASSKTTDNEQFF. CDR3 bases read: TGTGCCAGCAGCAAGACGACAGACAATGAG.

Concerning this clone: The CDR3 is cut off 3 residues early in the read; its end comes from the germline J gene. The V gene is TRBV18, the J gene TRBJ1-5, with D hard to call. This CDR3 region has 15 residues. Trimming shortened V by 6 bases and J by 7 bases, and 19 bases separated the two germline ends. Per the germline V gene, CDR1 is KGHSH and CDR2 is LQKENI. The sequenced CDR3 bases are TGTGCCAGCTCTCTTATTGCGAGGGCTGGGCAGCCC. Amino acids: CASSLIARAGQP. The full CDR3 sequence reads CASSLIARAGQPQHF.

Points on this clone: The read is 3 residues too short to cover the CDR3 end, so that end is filled in from the germline J gene. The chain has TRBV20-1 and TRBJ2-7, with D possibly being TRBD2 (6 bases). The CDR3 loop spans 15 amino acids. Per the germline V gene, CDR1 is DFQATT and CDR2 is SNEGSKA (reference sequence). V was clipped by 0 bases and J by 5 bases, with 17 bases between them. The CDR3 reads CSARDLNQAGNEQYF. Incomplete CDR3 DNA: TGCAGTGCTAGAGATTTAAACCAGGCGGGGAACGAG.

Regarding this clone: The missing CDR3 end, 3 residues past where the read stops, is filled in from the germline J gene. The chain has TRBV19 and TRBJ2-2; the D gene could be TRBD1 or TRBD2 (5 bases each). This CDR3 contains 14 residues. V was cut by 6 bases and J by 6 bases, with 14 bases left in between. CDR1 is LNHDA and CDR2 is SQIVND in the germline V gene (reference sequence). The part of the CDR3 DNA that was read is TGTGCCAGTAGCTCAGGGCAGGAGGCCGGGGAG. Translating it yields CASSSGQEAGE. The whole CDR3 sequence is CASSSGQEAGELFF.

Remarks on this clone: The read finishes 3 residues shy of the CDR3 end, and the germline J gene is used to complete it. The chain employs TRBV20-1 and TRBJ2-3, with 15 nucleotides matching TRBD2. Germline trimming cut 5 bases from V and 5 bases from J; bases unmatched to any gene: 5. CDR1 is DFQATT, CDR2 SNEGSKA, per germline (reference sequence). The CDR3 contains 15 residues. CDR3 bases read: TGCAGTGCTGGTTGGACTAGCGGGGGGGAAGATACG. Residues: CSAGWTSGGEDT. The complete CDR3 reads CSAGWTSGGEDTQYF.

In regard to this clone: The CDR3 is cut off 3 residues early in the read; its end comes from the germline J gene. V is TRBV6-2 or TRBV6-3 and J is TRBJ1-4; possibly TRBD1 for D (5 bases). CDR1 and CDR2 from the germline V gene are MNHEY and SVGEGT. This CDR3 has 15 residues. The CDR3 loop is CASTGGDSGANVLFF. The part of the CDR3 DNA that was read is TGTGCCAGCACGGGCGGGGACTCTGGGGCCAACGTA.

About this clone: The DNA ends 3 residues before the CDR3 does, and the rest of the CDR3 is filled in from the germline J gene. The chain is built from TRBV6-4 and TRBJ2-1; the D is unclear. V gave up 3 bases and J gave up 9 bases, with 12 bases separating them. The germline V gene encodes CDR1 MRHNA and CDR2 SNTAGT. The CDR3 consists of 13 residues. The CDR3 reads CASSEIPHSEQFF. CDR3 bases read: TGTGCCAGCAGTGAGATCCCGCACAGTGAG.

About this clone: The read stops 3 residues short of the end of the CDR3; the missing end is completed from the germline J gene. The chain employs TRBV14 and TRBJ2-2; D not resolved. V lost 1 base and J 3 bases, leaving 6 bases between the germline ends. From germline, CDR1 is SGHDN and CDR2 FVKESK. CDR3 length equals 14 residues. The chain's CDR3 is CASSQAHYTGELFF. The DNA read from the CDR3 is TGTGCCAGCAGCCAAGCACATTACACCGGGGAG.

On this clone itself: The read ends 3 residues early relative to the CDR3; the germline J gene fills the gap. The chain employs TRBV20-1 and TRBJ2-1; tentatively, D is TRBD2 (6 bases). Trimming left V 5 bases short and J 8 bases short, with 16 bases between. CDR3 length: 13 residues. Germline V gene lookup returns CDR1 DFQATT and CDR2 SNEGSKA (reference sequence). CDR3: CSAGGVLGYEQFF. The DNA read from the CDR3 is TGCAGTGCTGGCGGGGTATTGGGGTATGAG.

As regards this clone: The read finishes 3 residues shy of the CDR3 end, and the germline J gene is used to complete it. The rearrangement links TRBV19 to TRBJ1-2; D gene ambiguous. Germline CDR1 and CDR2: LNHDA and SQIVND (reference sequence). This CDR3 comprises 15 residues. The sequenced CDR3 bases are TGTGCCAGTAGGAACCTAGCGGGAGCTACAGATACC. Translation: CASRNLAGATDT. The full CDR3 protein reads CASRNLAGATDTYTF.

As concerns this clone: Sequence at one end of the junction differs from germline and may be a read error. The read terminates 3 residues before the CDR3 end, so the remaining end is supplied by the germline J gene. This chain joins TRBV7-7 and TRBJ2-5, with 7 bases that match TRBD1. This CDR3 comprises 17 residues. Per germline, CDR1 SSHAT and CDR2 FNYEAQ (reference sequence). The CDR3 reads CASSLAPLRQGLETQYF. CDR3 DNA, as far as it was read: TGTGCTAGCAGCTTAGCGCCCCTTCGACAGGGTTTGGAGACC. Supplemented by reference TRBV7-7 and TRBJ2-5, the full variable domain reads GAGVSQSPRYKVTKRGQDVTLRCDPISSHATLYWYQQALGQGPEFLTYFNYEAQPDKSGLPSDRFSAERPEGSISTLTIQRTEQRDSAMYRCASSLAPLRQGLETQYFGPGTRLLVL.

Notes on this clone: The read ends 3 residues shy of where the CDR3 ends; the end is completed using the germline J gene. The J gene is TRBJ2-3, the V gene TRBV7-9, with a weak D call TRBD1 (6 bases). CDR3 length: 13 residues. The V gene's germline CDR1 is SEHNR and CDR2 FQNEAQ (reference sequence). Trimming took 5 bases from V and 5 from J, leaving 11 bases between them. CDR3 DNA, as far as it was read: TGTGCCAGCAGCCCCCAGGGGTTAGATACG. The encoded protein is CASSPQGLDT. The whole CDR3 sequence is CASSPQGLDTQYF.